The present entry profiles one TCR beta chain with its context. Authors' methods: Counts of nucleated cells, estimated from reference gene primer amplification, were obtained. The table came from immunoSEQ multiplex PCR; TCRdb's copy has only in-frame clones and leaves some out. The D gene and trimming were derived from the DNA, and the V and J assignments and clone size from that table. The sample yields 230,000 or so clones, 84% seen once. The sample is drawn from a study of blood T cell repertoires in COVID-19. For the study at large: COVID-19 samples, acute and convalescent, were from the United States, Italy and Spain.

V was pared by 0 bases and J by 7 bases, with 11 bases of the junction left unmatched. The CDR3 consists of 17 residues. Germline CDR1 is LGHNA and CDR2 is YSLEER. V gene TRBV4-3 combines with J gene TRBJ2-2, with TRBD1 matching over 7 bases. Sequencing was done on a sample of peripheral blood. This TCR derives from a man in his forties who had recovered from COVID-19. CDR3 in DNA: TGCGCCAGCAGCCAAGATTTCGAGGGGGCCATGATCGGGGAGCTGTTTTTT. It codes for CASSQDFEGAMIGELFF.